This T cell receptor beta chain was recorded in a study of spatial heterogeneity in lung cancer. Study overall: A unique TCR and UMI combination showed up more than ten times in raw reads, on average. Findings and caveats of the study: Mutation tallies in tumors tracked expanded intratumoral alpha and beta TCR counts.

Time point described: sample taken at primary tumor resection. A total of more than 65 untreated early-stage non-small cell lung cancer patients served as donors. Tumor, nontumor lung or frozen PBMC supplied whole RNA that was sequenced unsorted. By sample share, this clonotype is large. The target antigen is unknown. Germline V gene sequence: CDR1 MNHEY, CDR2 SVGAGI. Trimming took 6 bases from V and 2 from J, leaving 14 bases between them. The CDR3 sequence is 15 residues long. Each CDR3 protein is one row after TCRdb ran MiXCR on the 5' RACE reads. The data hold about 1,500 distinct CDR3 sequences, with approximately 7% observed a single time.

The sequenced sample was lung tumor tissue, obtained at surgery. The rearrangement joins TRBV6-5 to TRBJ2-1, with D perhaps TRBD1 or TRBD2 (6 bases each). The sequence derives from a female donor with early-stage non-small cell lung cancer. The CDR3 nucleotides are TGTGCCAGCAGCCGGGGGCTCGGGACCTACAATGAGCAGTTCTTC. Translated, it gives CASSRGLGTYNEQFF.